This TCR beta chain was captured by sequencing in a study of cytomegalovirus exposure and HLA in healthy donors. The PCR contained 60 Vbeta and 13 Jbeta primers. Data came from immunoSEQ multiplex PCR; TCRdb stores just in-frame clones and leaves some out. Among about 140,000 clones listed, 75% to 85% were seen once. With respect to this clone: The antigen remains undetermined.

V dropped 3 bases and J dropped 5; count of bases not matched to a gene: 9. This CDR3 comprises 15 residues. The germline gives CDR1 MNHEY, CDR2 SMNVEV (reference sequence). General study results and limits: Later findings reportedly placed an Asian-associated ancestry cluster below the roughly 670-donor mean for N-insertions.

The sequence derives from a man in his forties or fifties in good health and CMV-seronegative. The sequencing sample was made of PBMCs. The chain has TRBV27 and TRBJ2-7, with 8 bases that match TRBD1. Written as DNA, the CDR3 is TGTGCCAGCAGTTTGTCAGGGGGCTCAACCAACGAGCAGTACTTC. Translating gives CASSLSGGSTNEQYF.